The rows below give T cell receptor beta chains drawn from one sample of a study of T cells in Graves' hyperthyroidism and ophthalmopathy. TCRdb re-analysed the multiplex PCR reads in MiXCR, keeping a single row per CDR3 protein. The sample yields roughly 420,000 distinct CDR3 sequences, roughly 14% seen once. The sequenced sample consisted of blood. The receptors were sampled from a woman in her late teens or twenties with Graves' hyperthyroidism. The CDR3 runs from the conserved cysteine through the conserved F or W. Fields, in order: D gene, clone size, V gene, J gene, CDR3 DNA, CDR3 protein. D genes are given only for firm matches. Clone sizes are given selectively: once, few, many, or a class where the clone is expanded.

D gene: TRBD2
clone size: few
V gene: TRBV4-1
J gene: TRBJ2-7
CDR3 DNA: TGCGCCAGCAGCTCACCTCCTAGCGGGGGGGTCTACGAGCAGTACTTC
CDR3 protein: CASSSPPSGGVYEQYF

D gene: TRBD1
clone size: many
V gene: TRBV2
J gene: TRBJ1-6
CDR3 DNA: TGTGCCAGCACCATAACCCAGGGGGCCGGGTCACCCCTCCACTTT
CDR3 protein: CASTITQGAGSPLHF

D gene: -
clone size: -
V gene: TRBV27
J gene: TRBJ2-3
CDR3 DNA: TGTGCCAGCAGTTTCCCCCCTTCGGGAGATGCGCAGTATTTT
CDR3 protein: CASSFPPSGDAQYF

D gene: -
clone size: many
V gene: TRBV6-1
J gene: TRBJ1-5
CDR3 DNA: TGTGCCAGCAGTCAGCCCCAGCATTTT
CDR3 protein: CASSQPQHF

D gene: -
clone size: -
V gene: TRBV12-3/TRBV12-4
J gene: TRBJ1-3
CDR3 DNA: TGTGCCAGCGCCCAAAGCCAGGCTGGAAACACCATATATTTT
CDR3 protein: CASAQSQAGNTIYF

D gene: -
clone size: many
V gene: TRBV7-2
J gene: TRBJ1-1
CDR3 DNA: TGTGCCAGCAGCTTACGATCAGTAGGGACTGAAGCTTTCTTT
CDR3 protein: CASSLRSVGTEAFF

D gene: -
clone size: many
V gene: TRBV6-1
J gene: TRBJ1-5
CDR3 DNA: TGTGCCAGCAGTGAATATGGGGGTAGGGGCAGCAGAAGTGGCAATCAGCCCCAGCATTTT
CDR3 protein: CASSEYGGRGSRSGNQPQHF

D gene: -
clone size: -
V gene: TRBV19
J gene: TRBJ1-5
CDR3 DNA: TGTGCCAGTAGTGGGGGGGGGGATCAGCCCCAGCATTTT
CDR3 protein: CASSGGGDQPQHF

D gene: TRBD2
clone size: -
V gene: TRBV5-4
J gene: TRBJ2-1
CDR3 DNA: TGTGCCAGCAGCTTGGATCCTTCCCGACTAGCGGGGACCAATGAGCAGTTCTTC
CDR3 protein: CASSLDPSRLAGTNEQFF

D gene: TRBD1
clone size: many
V gene: TRBV15
J gene: TRBJ2-3
CDR3 DNA: TGTGCCACAAGGGGGCTTAGCACAGATACGCAGTATTTT
CDR3 protein: CATRGLSTDTQYF

D gene: -
clone size: many
V gene: TRBV18
J gene: TRBJ2-3
CDR3 DNA: TGTGCCAGCTCACCACGGACGGAGCCGACAGATACGCAGTATTTT
CDR3 protein: CASSPRTEPTDTQYF

D gene: TRBD1
clone size: many
V gene: TRBV19
J gene: TRBJ1-1
CDR3 DNA: TGTGCCAGTAGTATCCAGGGGGCCGCTGAAGCTTTCTTT
CDR3 protein: CASSIQGAAEAFF

D gene: -
clone size: few
V gene: TRBV10-3
J gene: TRBJ1-2
CDR3 DNA: TGTGCCATCAGTGAGGAGCAGGGAGGTCGAGGCTACACCTTC
CDR3 protein: CAISEEQGGRGYTF

D gene: TRBD1
clone size: many
V gene: TRBV5-1
J gene: TRBJ1-6
CDR3 DNA: TGCGCCAGCAGCTTGGCCGGTGAGACAGGGGGGCCGCCCCTCCACTTT
CDR3 protein: CASSLAGETGGPPLHF

D gene: -
clone size: many
V gene: TRBV6-1
J gene: TRBJ1-4
CDR3 DNA: TGTGCCAGCAGTGTCCTGACGGGGTCTAATGAAAAACTGTTTTTT
CDR3 protein: CASSVLTGSNEKLFF

D gene: TRBD2
clone size: few
V gene: TRBV18
J gene: TRBJ2-7
CDR3 DNA: TGTGCCAGCTCACCCGGGGGGACCGAGCAGTACTTC
CDR3 protein: CASSPGGTEQYF

D gene: TRBD1
clone size: few
V gene: TRBV6-1
J gene: TRBJ1-2
CDR3 DNA: TGTGCCAGCAGTGAATCCCCTACAGGGGTCTATGGCTACACCTTC
CDR3 protein: CASSESPTGVYGYTF

D gene: TRBD1
clone size: many
V gene: TRBV6-1
J gene: TRBJ2-7
CDR3 DNA: TGTGCCAGGAAAAAACTCCGGGACAGGGGGCGGTACGAGCAGTACTTC
CDR3 protein: CARKKLRDRGRYEQYF

D gene: -
clone size: few
V gene: TRBV30
J gene: TRBJ1-3
CDR3 DNA: TGTGCCGTGGACGGGGGGGGAGGAAACACCATATATTTT
CDR3 protein: CAVDGGGGNTIYF

D gene: TRBD2
clone size: -
V gene: TRBV5-1
J gene: TRBJ2-7
CDR3 DNA: TGCGCCAGCAGCCAAACGACTAGCGCCTACGAGCAGTACTTC
CDR3 protein: CASSQTTSAYEQYF

D gene: TRBD1
clone size: -
V gene: TRBV25-1
J gene: TRBJ1-2
CDR3 DNA: TGTGCCAGCAGTGAATCCGGGACAGGGGCGTACTATGGCTACACCTTC
CDR3 protein: CASSESGTGAYYGYTF

D gene: -
clone size: many
V gene: TRBV5-5
J gene: TRBJ2-4
CDR3 DNA: TGTGCCAGCAGCTTGGGCCCGCAGAACATTCAGTACTTC
CDR3 protein: CASSLGPQNIQYF

D gene: -
clone size: many
V gene: TRBV18
J gene: TRBJ2-7
CDR3 DNA: TGTGCCAGCTCACCATCCGACGAGCAGTACTTC
CDR3 protein: CASSPSDEQYF

D gene: -
clone size: -
V gene: TRBV11-2
J gene: TRBJ2-7
CDR3 DNA: TGTGCCAGCAGCTCACCGGGGCGCACCGGGTACGAGCAGTACTTC
CDR3 protein: CASSSPGRTGYEQYF

D gene: TRBD2
clone size: few
V gene: TRBV6-1
J gene: TRBJ2-1
CDR3 DNA: TGTGCCACCGGGGGCTTCTCTCGGGGTAGCGGGAGAATTGACTACAATGAGCAGTTCTTC
CDR3 protein: CATGGFSRGSGRIDYNEQFF

D gene: -
clone size: few
V gene: TRBV28
J gene: TRBJ1-5
CDR3 DNA: TGTGCCAGCAGTACCCGACGGTATAGCAATCAGCCCCAGCATTTT
CDR3 protein: CASSTRRYSNQPQHF

D gene: -
clone size: -
V gene: TRBV19
J gene: TRBJ2-7
CDR3 DNA: TGTGCCAGTAGTATAGGGCGCAATTACGAGCAGTACTTC
CDR3 protein: CASSIGRNYEQYF

D gene: -
clone size: many
V gene: TRBV2
J gene: TRBJ2-2
CDR3 DNA: TGTGCCAGCACTCGGATGTCCGCGAACACCGGGGAGCTGTTTTTT
CDR3 protein: CASTRMSANTGELFF

D gene: TRBD1
clone size: many
V gene: TRBV6-1
J gene: TRBJ1-2
CDR3 DNA: TGTGCCAGCAGTGCCAACAGGGGCGGGGGCTACACCTTC
CDR3 protein: CASSANRGGGYTF

D gene: -
clone size: -
V gene: TRBV5-1
J gene: TRBJ2-5
CDR3 DNA: TGCGCCAGCAGCTCAGGACCTAAGGCAGAGACCCAGTACTTC
CDR3 protein: CASSSGPKAETQYF

D gene: TRBD2
clone size: many
V gene: TRBV30
J gene: TRBJ2-1
CDR3 DNA: TGTGCCTGGAGGGGACTAGCGGTCACCCCCAATGAGCAGTTCTTC
CDR3 protein: CAWRGLAVTPNEQFF

D gene: -
clone size: many
V gene: TRBV5-1
J gene: TRBJ1-2
CDR3 DNA: TGCGCCAGCAGCTTGGGTGGGTCACGCGGCTACACCTTC
CDR3 protein: CASSLGGSRGYTF

D gene: -
clone size: once
V gene: TRBV28
J gene: TRBJ1-5
CDR3 DNA: TGTGCCAGCAGATTCACGGGACCAGGGTATCAGCCCCAGCATTTT
CDR3 protein: CASRFTGPGYQPQHF

D gene: TRBD1
clone size: -
V gene: TRBV10-2
J gene: TRBJ2-7
CDR3 DNA: TGCGCCAGCAGTACAGGGGGTGAGCAGTACTTC
CDR3 protein: CASSTGGEQYF

D gene: TRBD1
clone size: few
V gene: TRBV20-1
J gene: TRBJ1-5
CDR3 DNA: TGCAGTGCTAGAGGACAGGGGGCCGGGCGGCAGCCCCAGCATTTT
CDR3 protein: CSARGQGAGRQPQHF

D gene: -
clone size: many
V gene: TRBV11-2
J gene: TRBJ1-4
CDR3 DNA: TGTGCCAGCAGCCCAGGACAGAATGAAAAACTGTTTTTT
CDR3 protein: CASSPGQNEKLFF

D gene: TRBD2
clone size: many
V gene: TRBV20-1
J gene: TRBJ2-3
CDR3 DNA: TGCAGTGCTAGGACTCCGAGTGGGCGGGAGGGCCCCACAGATACGCAGTATTTT
CDR3 protein: CSARTPSGREGPTDTQYF

D gene: -
clone size: many
V gene: TRBV6-5
J gene: TRBJ1-1
CDR3 DNA: TGTGCCAGCAGTTACGGCACGGGTTCTACTGAAGCTTTCTTT
CDR3 protein: CASSYGTGSTEAFF